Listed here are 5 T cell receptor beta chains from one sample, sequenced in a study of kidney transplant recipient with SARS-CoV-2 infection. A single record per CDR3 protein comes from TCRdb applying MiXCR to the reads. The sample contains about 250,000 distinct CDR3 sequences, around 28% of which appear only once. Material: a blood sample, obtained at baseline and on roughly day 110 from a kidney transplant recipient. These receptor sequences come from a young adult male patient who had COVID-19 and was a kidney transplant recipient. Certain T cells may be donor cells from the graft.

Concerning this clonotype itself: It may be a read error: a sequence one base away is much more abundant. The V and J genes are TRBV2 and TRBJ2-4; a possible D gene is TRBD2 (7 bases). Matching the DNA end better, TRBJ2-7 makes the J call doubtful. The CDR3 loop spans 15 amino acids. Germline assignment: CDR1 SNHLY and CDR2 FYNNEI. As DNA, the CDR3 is TGTGAGAGCAAAACCCCGACTAGCAGGGGCTACGAGCAGTACTTC. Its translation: CESKTPTSRGYEQYF.

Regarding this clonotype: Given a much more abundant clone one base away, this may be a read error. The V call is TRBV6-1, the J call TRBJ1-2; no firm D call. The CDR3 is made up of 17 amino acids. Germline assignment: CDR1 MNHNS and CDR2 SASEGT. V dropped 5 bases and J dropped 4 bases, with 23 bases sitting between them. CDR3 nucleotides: TGTGCCAGCAGTCCAACAAGCCCTATGCGAAAGACCTATGGCTACACCTTC. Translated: CASSPTSPMRKTYGYTF.

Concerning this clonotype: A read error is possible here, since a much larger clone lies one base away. CDR3 in amino acids: CASSRPGQINQPQYF. The CDR3 DNA reads as TGTGCCAGCAGTCGCCCGGGACAGATCAATCAGCCCCAGTATTTT. The chain employs TRBV28 and TRBJ1-5, with 7 bases fitting TRBD1. TRBJ2-3 explains the end of the DNA better; the J call may be wrong. The CDR3 length is 15 residues. CDR1 and CDR2 (germline): MDHEN, SYDVKM.

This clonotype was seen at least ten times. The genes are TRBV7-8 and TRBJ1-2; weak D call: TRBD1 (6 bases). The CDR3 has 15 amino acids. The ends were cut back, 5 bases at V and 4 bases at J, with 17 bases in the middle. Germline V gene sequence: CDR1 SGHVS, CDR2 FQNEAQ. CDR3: CASSPNVRGSYGYTF. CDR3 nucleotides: TGTGCCAGCAGCCCGAACGTCAGGGGCAGCTATGGCTACACCTTC.

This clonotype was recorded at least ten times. In nucleotides, the CDR3 is TGTGCCAGCAGCGTGGTAACTAGCGGTTTCGATGAGCAGTTCTTC. Its protein product is CASSVVTSGFDEQFF. This chain links TRBV9 with TRBJ2-1, with 8 nucleotides matching TRBD2. Germline V gene lookup returns CDR1 SGDLS and CDR2 YYNGEE. This CDR3 spans 15 amino acids. With V trimmed by 2 bases and J by 8 bases, 9 bases remained unmatched.